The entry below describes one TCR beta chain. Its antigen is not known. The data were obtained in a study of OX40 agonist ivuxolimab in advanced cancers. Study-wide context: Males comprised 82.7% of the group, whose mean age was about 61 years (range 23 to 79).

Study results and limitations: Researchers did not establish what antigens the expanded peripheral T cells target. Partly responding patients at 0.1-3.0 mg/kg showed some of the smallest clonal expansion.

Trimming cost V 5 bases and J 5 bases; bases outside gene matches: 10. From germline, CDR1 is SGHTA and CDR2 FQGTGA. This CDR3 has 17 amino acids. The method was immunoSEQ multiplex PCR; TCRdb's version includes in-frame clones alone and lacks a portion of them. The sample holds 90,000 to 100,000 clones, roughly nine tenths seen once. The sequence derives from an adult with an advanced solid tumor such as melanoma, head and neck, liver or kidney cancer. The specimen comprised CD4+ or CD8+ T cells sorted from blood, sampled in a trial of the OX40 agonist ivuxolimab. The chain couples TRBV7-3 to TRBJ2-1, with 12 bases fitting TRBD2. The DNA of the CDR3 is TGTGCCAGCAGCCTAAGTCCCGCTAGCGGGGGGGACAATGAGCAGTTCTTC. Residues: CASSLSPASGGDNEQFF.